Listed below are T cell receptor beta chains from one sample, sequenced in a study of cytomegalovirus exposure and HLA in healthy donors. The method was immunoSEQ multiplex PCR; TCRdb's version includes in-frame clones alone and lacks a portion of them. The profile shows about 49,000 clones, about 94% of them singletons. What was sequenced was PBMCs. The source of these receptors is a woman younger than 35 in good health and CMV-seropositive. Both conserved end residues are part of each CDR3. The D gene is left open where the match is weak. Size is stated for part of the rows, as once, few or many counts, or as a class when the clone is expanded.

cdr3_aa cdr3_nt d_call j_call v_call clone_size
CASSPPSTSGRLGEQFF TGTGCCAGCTCACCACCGTCGACTAGCGGGAGATTGGGTGAGCAGTTCTTC TRBD2 TRBJ2-1 TRBV18 NA
CASRPAGNIQETQYF TGTGCCAGCCGACCAGCCGGGAACATCCAAGAGACCCAGTACTTC NA TRBJ2-5 TRBV6-5 once
CASSDSPATSASTDTQYF TGTGCCAGCAGTGACTCACCGGCTACTAGCGCAAGCACAGATACGCAGTATTTT TRBD2 TRBJ2-3 TRBV6-4 NA
CASSINLAGDHNEQFF TGTGCCAGTAGTATAAATCTAGCGGGAGACCACAATGAGCAGTTCTTC TRBD2 TRBJ2-1 TRBV19 NA
CATSGTSGRASDTQYF TGTGCCACCTCCGGGACTAGCGGGAGGGCCTCAGATACGCAGTATTTT TRBD2 TRBJ2-3 TRBV27 NA
CASSPLATGHTGANVLTF TGTGCCAGCTCACCTTTGGCTACCGGACACACCGGGGCCAACGTCCTGACTTTC NA TRBJ2-6 TRBV18 NA
CASPRSGSALGNIQYF TGTGCCAGCCCTCGGAGCGGGAGCGCCCTGGGAAACATTCAGTACTTC TRBD2 TRBJ2-4 TRBV6-4 NA
CASSIAGEGYNEQFF TGTGCCAGCAGTATAGCGGGAGAAGGATACAATGAGCAGTTCTTC TRBD2 TRBJ2-1 TRBV6-4 NA
CASSLIGQGLEAFF TGTGCCAGCAGTTTAATAGGACAGGGGCTAGAAGCTTTCTTT TRBD1 TRBJ1-1 TRBV28 NA
CASSRGTGKNTEAFF TGTGCCAGCAGCCGCGGGACGGGAAAGAACACTGAAGCTTTCTTT NA TRBJ1-1 TRBV5-8 once
CASSSLGRGPKITYEQYF TGTGCCAGCAGCTCCCTGGGCAGGGGCCCTAAGATAACCTACGAGCAGTACTTC NA TRBJ2-7 TRBV5-8 NA
CSVPAGGHREQFF TGCAGCGTCCCAGCGGGAGGGCATCGGGAGCAGTTCTTC TRBD2 TRBJ2-1 TRBV29-1 NA
CASSSGDGSTEAFF TGCGCCAGCAGCTCCGGGGATGGAAGCACTGAAGCTTTCTTT NA TRBJ1-1 TRBV5-1 NA
CASAGRLYNEQFF TGTGCCAGCGCGGGCAGGCTATACAATGAGCAGTTCTTC NA TRBJ2-1 TRBV9 NA
CASTLGTSGPSYEQYF TGTGCCAGCACTTTGGGGACTAGCGGGCCCTCCTACGAGCAGTACTTC TRBD2 TRBJ2-7 TRBV28 few
CASSRRGQGENEQFF TGTGCCAGTAGTAGACGGGGACAGGGAGAGAATGAGCAGTTCTTC TRBD1 TRBJ2-1 TRBV19 NA
CASSLWRGTYNEQFF TGTGCCAGCAGCTTATGGCGGGGGACCTACAATGAGCAGTTCTTC TRBD2 TRBJ2-1 TRBV11-3 NA
CASSSTSFNEQYF TGTGCCAGCAGCTCCACTAGTTTCAACGAGCAGTACTTC NA TRBJ2-7 TRBV5-4 once
CASGLVLSAASTDTQYF TGTGCTAGTGGTTTGGTACTGAGCGCCGCTAGCACAGATACGCAGTATTTT NA TRBJ2-3 TRBV12-5 NA
CASRLAPNRDYLNEQFF TGTGCAAGTCGCTTAGCCCCAAACCGGGACTACCTCAATGAGCAGTTCTTC NA TRBJ2-1 TRBV12-2 NA
CASLFLGTSGRYEQYF TGTGCCAGTCTATTCCTCGGGACTAGCGGGAGATACGAGCAGTACTTC TRBD2 TRBJ2-7 TRBV27 NA
CASSSITSGRGETQYF TGTGCCAGCAGCTCAATCACTAGCGGGAGGGGAGAGACCCAGTACTTC TRBD2 TRBJ2-5 TRBV7-6 NA
CASSLGTSGPEVYFSDTQYF TGTGCCAGCAGCCTCGGGACTAGCGGGCCGGAGGTGTATTTTTCAGATACGCAGTATTTT TRBD2 TRBJ2-3 TRBV4-2 NA
CASSGSGTGLGRPPMNTEAFF TGTGCCAGCAGCGGCTCCGGGACAGGGCTGGGCCGACCACCTATGAACACTGAAGCTTTCTTT TRBD1 TRBJ1-1 TRBV7-3 NA
CASTRTGQTGYTF TGTGCCAGCACTCGGACAGGGCAGACCGGCTACACCTTC TRBD1 TRBJ1-2 TRBV27 NA
CASSPGTGVLSETQYF TGTGCCAGCAGCCCAGGGACAGGGGTGCTTTCAGAGACCCAGTACTTC TRBD1 TRBJ2-5 TRBV4-2 NA
CASSPGIGSQPQHF TGTGCCAGTAGTCCGGGGATCGGTAGCCAGCCCCAGCATTTT NA TRBJ1-5 TRBV19 NA
CASSPSTGPYGYTF TGTGCCAGCAGCCCCTCGACAGGGCCCTATGGCTACACCTTC TRBD1 TRBJ1-2 TRBV7-3 once
CASSYGQGMNTEAFF TGCGCCAGCAGCTATGGACAGGGAATGAACACTGAAGCTTTCTTT TRBD1 TRBJ1-1 TRBV5-1 NA
CSALASEVNEQFF TGCAGCGCACTTGCCTCGGAGGTGAATGAGCAGTTCTTC NA TRBJ2-1 TRBV29-1 NA
CASSTNRDHSYNEQFF TGTGCCAGCAGCACAAACAGGGATCACTCCTACAATGAGCAGTTCTTC NA TRBJ2-1 TRBV28 NA
CASTHSTSGGSYEQYF TGTGCCAGCACCCACTCAACTAGCGGGGGTTCCTACGAGCAGTACTTC TRBD2 TRBJ2-7 TRBV19 NA
CATSRRVGTDTQYF TGTGCCACCAGCAGGCGGGTGGGCACAGATACGCAGTATTTT NA TRBJ2-3 TRBV15 NA
CASSLAASGRYNEQFF TGCGCCAGCAGCTTGGCCGCTAGCGGGAGGTACAATGAGCAGTTCTTC TRBD2 TRBJ2-1 TRBV5-1 NA
CASSLAGGSSYEQYF TGTGCCAGTTCTCTAGCGGGAGGGAGCTCCTACGAGCAGTACTTC TRBD2 TRBJ2-7 TRBV19 once
CASSLISGRSMAGEQFF TGTGCCAGCAGCTTAATCAGCGGGAGGTCGATGGCGGGGGAGCAGTTCTTC TRBD2 TRBJ2-1 TRBV11-2 NA
CASSFSQEGPNEQFF TGCGCCAGCAGCTTTTCCCAGGAGGGACCCAATGAGCAGTTCTTC NA TRBJ2-1 TRBV5-1 NA
CASMGQNEQYF TGTGCCAGCATGGGCCAGAACGAGCAGTACTTC NA TRBJ2-7 TRBV28 NA
CASKSGSSEQYF TGTGCCAGCAAGAGCGGGAGTAGCGAGCAGTACTTC TRBD2 TRBJ2-7 TRBV27 NA
CASSRSRGAETQYF TGTGCCAGCAGCCGGAGCAGGGGTGCAGAGACCCAGTACTTC NA TRBJ2-5 TRBV7-8 NA
CASSQAIGGQETQYF TGTGCCAGCAGCCAAGCGATAGGAGGCCAAGAGACCCAGTACTTC NA TRBJ2-5 TRBV4-2 NA
CASSESSGSPGANVLTF TGTGCCAGCAGTGAATCCAGCGGGAGCCCTGGGGCCAACGTCCTGACTTTC TRBD2 TRBJ2-6 TRBV25-1 once
CAISDNYEQYF TGTGCCATCAGTGACAACTACGAGCAGTACTTC NA TRBJ2-7 TRBV10-3 NA
CASSPSGTLNTGELFF TGTGCCAGCAGTCCTAGCGGGACCCTGAACACCGGGGAGCTGTTTTTT TRBD2 TRBJ2-2 TRBV5-4 NA
CASSEVGSSRDTEQYF TGTGCCAGCAGTGAAGTGGGATCGTCCCGGGATACCGAGCAGTACTTC NA TRBJ2-7 TRBV6-1 NA
CASSLLGGPDTQYF TGTGCCAGCAGCCTCCTCGGAGGTCCAGATACGCAGTATTTT NA TRBJ2-3 TRBV14 NA
CASSSNTGSRETQYF TGTGCCAGCAGCTCAAATACAGGGAGCCGAGAGACCCAGTACTTC NA TRBJ2-5 TRBV5-6 NA
CASSTGTPSYNEQFF TGTGCCAGCAGTACCGGGACTCCCTCCTACAATGAGCAGTTCTTC NA TRBJ2-1 TRBV28 NA
CASSLLVIAGSSNEQFF TGTGCCAGCAGCCTCCTCGTCATAGCCGGATCTTCCAATGAGCAGTTCTTC NA TRBJ2-1 TRBV7-6 NA
CASIPPGTGYTEAFF TGTGCCAGCATTCCCCCCGGGACAGGTTACACTGAAGCTTTCTTT TRBD1 TRBJ1-1 TRBV25-1 NA
CASSEYRDRIGGTEAFF TGTGCCAGCTCAGAATACCGGGACAGAATAGGGGGCACTGAAGCTTTCTTT TRBD1 TRBJ1-1 TRBV18 once